The present TCR beta chain was sequenced within a study of neurological immune-mediated disorders. Study details: Of the multiple sclerosis patients, 34 in total, about 30 were relapsing-remitting and 3 were secondary progressive. Study-wide points: TCR-beta repertoires seemed private in all groups, with no expanded CDR3 amino acid sequences shared. Phylogenetic grouping assigned the repertoires of 18 of 34 multiple sclerosis patients to a single cluster of related CDR3 sequences. This cluster may be a repertoire-level signature.

The cDNA was generated by 5'RACE with 10-nucleotide random UMIs. TCRdb reanalysed the 5' RACE reads using MiXCR and keeps one entry per CDR3 protein. This table holds 60,000 or so distinct CDR3 sequences, roughly 3.5% found once. In this sample, this clonotype turned up many times. Its antigen remains unknown. The sequencing sample was made of PBMCs. The clonotype originates from a woman in her fifties or sixties with multiple sclerosis.

CDR3 nucleotide sequence: TGTGCCAGCAGGGCCGGGACAGCCTCCTACGAGCAGTACTTC. Amino acids: CASRAGTASYEQYF. The chain combines TRBV7-2 with TRBJ2-7; 7 nucleotides line up with TRBD1. V was pared by 6 bases and J by 0 bases, with 5 bases of the junction left unmatched. The CDR3 extends over 14 amino acids. Looked up from germline, CDR1 is SGHTA and CDR2 is FQGNSA. The full variable domain, completed using reference TRBV7-2 and TRBJ2-7, is GAGVSQSPSNKVTEKGKDVELRCDPISGHTALYWYRQSLGQGLEFLIYFQGNSAPDKSGLPSDRFSAERTGGSVSTLTIQRTQQEDSAVYLCASRAGTASYEQYFGPGTRLTVT.